This TCR beta chain was captured in a study of early T cells in non-severe SARS-CoV-2 infection. The overall study: Chains stayed unpaired after sequencing of bulk RNA from unsorted whole blood. Overall study results and limits: Anti-spike CD8 responses were favored in VDJdb matching, and private and CD4 specificities were missed.

The V gene's germline CDR1 is SQVTM and CDR2 ANQGSEA. CDR3 length: 12 amino acids. V dropped 5 bases and J dropped 6; count of bases not matched to a gene: 2. Individual cDNA molecules were tagged with unique molecular identifiers, the study reported. TCRdb independently ran MiXCR on the 5' RACE reads; one entry per CDR3 protein. The sample lists 66,000 or so distinct CDR3 sequences, approximately 13% occurring once. This clonotype occurred a few times. What it binds is not known. Specimen: whole blood. This receptor was obtained from an adult who was a healthcare worker with PCR-confirmed SARS-CoV-2 infection or an uninfected control (not recorded which). The chain carries TRBV29-1 and TRBJ1-1; 11 bases align to TRBD1. Here the CDR3 reads CSVWTGGPEAFF. The CDR3 DNA reads TGCAGCGTTTGGACAGGGGGCCCTGAAGCTTTCTTT.